The present T cell receptor beta chain was sequenced within a study of blood T cell repertoires in COVID-19. Study overall: Donors in the United States, Italy and Spain gave samples during acute or convalescent COVID-19. The analysed material was cDNA or gDNA that came from T cells, B-cell-depleted T cells, or PBMCs.

Trimming removed 3 bases at V and 8 bases at J, with 10 bases between. In germline, CDR1 is DFQATT, CDR2 SNEGSKA (reference sequence). The CDR3 consists of 11 residues. Original processing methods: Amplification with reference gene primers provided the estimates of nucleated cell counts. The method was immunoSEQ multiplex PCR; TCRdb's version includes in-frame clones alone and lacks a portion of them. The DNA gave D and trimming, while V, J and clone size come from that table. The repertoire has hundreds of thousands of clones, about 68% of them found once; the top ten carry 3% to 3.5%. The chain has TRBV20-1 and TRBJ1-2; D gene unclear. Sequencing was carried out using peripheral blood. The clonotype comes from a woman over 75 with acute or convalescent COVID-19. The CDR3 coding sequence is TGCAGTGCTAGGCGGATAGACGGCTACACCTTC. This sequence encodes CSARRIDGYTF.